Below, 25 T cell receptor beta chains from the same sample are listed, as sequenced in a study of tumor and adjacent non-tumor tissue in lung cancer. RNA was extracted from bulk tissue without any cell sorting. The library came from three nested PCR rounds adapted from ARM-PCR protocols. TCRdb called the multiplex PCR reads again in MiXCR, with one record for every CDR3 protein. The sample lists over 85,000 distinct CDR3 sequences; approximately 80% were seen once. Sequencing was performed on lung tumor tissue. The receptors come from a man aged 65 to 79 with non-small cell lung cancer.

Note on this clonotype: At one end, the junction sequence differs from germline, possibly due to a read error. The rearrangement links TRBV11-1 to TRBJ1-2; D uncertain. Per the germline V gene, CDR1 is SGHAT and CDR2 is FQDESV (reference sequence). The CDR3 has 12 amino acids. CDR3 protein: CASNLHRCGYTF. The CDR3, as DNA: TGTGCCAGCAACTTACACAGATGTGGCTACACCTTC.

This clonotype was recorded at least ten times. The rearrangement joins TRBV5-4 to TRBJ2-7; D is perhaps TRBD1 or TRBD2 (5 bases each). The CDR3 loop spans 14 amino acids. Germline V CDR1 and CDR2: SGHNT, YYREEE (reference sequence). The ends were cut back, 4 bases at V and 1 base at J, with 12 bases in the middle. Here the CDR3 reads CASSRPGRSYEQYF. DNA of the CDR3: TGTGCCAGCAGCAGGCCGGGACGATCCTACGAGCAGTACTTC. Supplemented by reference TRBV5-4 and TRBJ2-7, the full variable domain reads ETGVTQSPTHLIKTRGQQVTLRCSSQSGHNTVSWYQQALGQGPQFIFQYYREEENGRGNFPPRFSGLQFPNYSSELNVNALELDDSALYLCASSRPGRSYEQYFGPGTRLTVT.

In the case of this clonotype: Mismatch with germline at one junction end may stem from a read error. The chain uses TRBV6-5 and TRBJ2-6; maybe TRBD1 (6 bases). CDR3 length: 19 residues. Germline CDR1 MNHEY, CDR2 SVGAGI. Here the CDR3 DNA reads TGTTCCAGCAGTAAGCTCGAGTTCCGTGGGGTGGTGGGGGCCAACGTCCTGGCTTTC. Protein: CSSSKLEFRGVVGANVLAF.

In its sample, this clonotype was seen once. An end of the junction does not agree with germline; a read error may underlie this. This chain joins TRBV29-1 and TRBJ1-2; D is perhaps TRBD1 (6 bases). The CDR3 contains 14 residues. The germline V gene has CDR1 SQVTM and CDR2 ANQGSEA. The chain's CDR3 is CIVEPAGDGYGYTF. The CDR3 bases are TGCATCGTTGAACCGGCAGGGGACGGGTATGGCTACACCTTC.

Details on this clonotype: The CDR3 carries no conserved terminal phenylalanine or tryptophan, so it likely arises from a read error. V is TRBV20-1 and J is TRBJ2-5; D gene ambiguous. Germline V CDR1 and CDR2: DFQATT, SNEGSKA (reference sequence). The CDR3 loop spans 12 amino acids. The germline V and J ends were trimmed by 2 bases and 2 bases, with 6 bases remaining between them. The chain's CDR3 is CSARIRQETQYL. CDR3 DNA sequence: TGCAGTGCTAGAATAAGGCAAGAGACCCAGTACCTC.

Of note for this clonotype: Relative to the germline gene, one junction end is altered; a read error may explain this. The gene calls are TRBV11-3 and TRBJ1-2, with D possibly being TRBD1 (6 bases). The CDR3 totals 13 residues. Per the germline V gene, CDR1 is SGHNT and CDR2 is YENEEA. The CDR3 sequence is CVSRRSGVHGYAF. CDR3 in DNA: TGTGTCAGCAGGCGATCAGGGGTACATGGCTACGCCTTC.

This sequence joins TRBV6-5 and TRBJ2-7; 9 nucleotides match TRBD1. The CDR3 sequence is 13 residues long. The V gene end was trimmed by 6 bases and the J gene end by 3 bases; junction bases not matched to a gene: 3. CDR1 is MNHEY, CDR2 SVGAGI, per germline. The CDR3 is CASSRTGDYEQYF. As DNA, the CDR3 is TGTGCCAGCAGCCGGACAGGGGACTACGAGCAGTACTTC.

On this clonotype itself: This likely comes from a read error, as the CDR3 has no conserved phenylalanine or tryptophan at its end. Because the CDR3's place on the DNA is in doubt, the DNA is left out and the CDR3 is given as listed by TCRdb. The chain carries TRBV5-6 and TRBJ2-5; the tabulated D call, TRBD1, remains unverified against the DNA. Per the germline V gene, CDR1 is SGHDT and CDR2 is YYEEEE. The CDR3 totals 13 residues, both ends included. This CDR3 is CAISLGAWETQHL.

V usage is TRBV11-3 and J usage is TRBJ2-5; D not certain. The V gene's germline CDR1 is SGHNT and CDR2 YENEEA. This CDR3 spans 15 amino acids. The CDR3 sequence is CACSLGISLYETQYF. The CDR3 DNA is TGTGCTTGCAGCTTAGGGATTAGTCTGTACGAGACCCAGTACTTC.

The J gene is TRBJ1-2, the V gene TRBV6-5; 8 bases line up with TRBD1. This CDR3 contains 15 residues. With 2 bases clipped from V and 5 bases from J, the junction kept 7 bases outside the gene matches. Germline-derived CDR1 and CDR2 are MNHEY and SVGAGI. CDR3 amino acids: CASSYIGQGAYGYTF. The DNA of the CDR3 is TGTGCCAGCAGTTACATCGGGCAGGGGGCATATGGCTACACCTTC.

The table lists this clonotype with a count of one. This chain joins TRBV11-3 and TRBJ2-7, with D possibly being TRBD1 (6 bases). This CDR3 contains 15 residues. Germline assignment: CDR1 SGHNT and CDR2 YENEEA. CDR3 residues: CTGILTGLFSYEQYF. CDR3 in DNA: TGTACCGGCATCTTAACAGGGCTTTTTTCCTACGAGCAGTACTTC. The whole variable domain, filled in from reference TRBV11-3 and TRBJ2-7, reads EAGVVQSPRYKIIEKKQPVAFWCNPISGHNTLYWYLQNLGQGPELLIRYENEEAVDDSQLPKDRFSAERLKGVDSTLKIQPAELGDSAVYLCTGILTGLFSYEQYFGPGTRLTVT.

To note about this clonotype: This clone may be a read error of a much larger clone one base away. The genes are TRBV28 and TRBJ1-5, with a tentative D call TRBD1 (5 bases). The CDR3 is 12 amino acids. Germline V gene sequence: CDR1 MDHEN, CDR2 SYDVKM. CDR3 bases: TGTGCCAGCGGGGACTTGGGTCAGTCCCAGCATTTT. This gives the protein CASGDLGQSQHF.

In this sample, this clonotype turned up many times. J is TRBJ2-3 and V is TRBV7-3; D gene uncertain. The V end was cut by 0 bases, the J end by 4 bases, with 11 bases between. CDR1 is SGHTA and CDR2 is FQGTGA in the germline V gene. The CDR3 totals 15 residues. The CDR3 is CASSLTGLMPDTQYF. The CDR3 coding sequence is TGTGCCAGCAGCTTAACGGGTTTGATGCCAGATACGCAGTATTTT.

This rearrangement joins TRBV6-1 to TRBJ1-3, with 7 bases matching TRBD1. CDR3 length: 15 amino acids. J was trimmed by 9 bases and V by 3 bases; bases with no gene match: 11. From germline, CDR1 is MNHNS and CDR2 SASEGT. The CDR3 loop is CASSDLTGIRSTIYF. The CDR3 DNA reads TGTGCCAGCAGTGACCTGACAGGGATAAGGAGCACCATATATTTT.

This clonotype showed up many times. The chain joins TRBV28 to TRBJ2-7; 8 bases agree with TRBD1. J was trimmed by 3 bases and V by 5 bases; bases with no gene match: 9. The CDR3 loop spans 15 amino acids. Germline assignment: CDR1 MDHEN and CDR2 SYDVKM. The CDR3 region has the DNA TGTGCCAGCAGTGGCAGGGGGCTCTCCGTCTACGAGCAGTACTTC. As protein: CASSGRGLSVYEQYF.

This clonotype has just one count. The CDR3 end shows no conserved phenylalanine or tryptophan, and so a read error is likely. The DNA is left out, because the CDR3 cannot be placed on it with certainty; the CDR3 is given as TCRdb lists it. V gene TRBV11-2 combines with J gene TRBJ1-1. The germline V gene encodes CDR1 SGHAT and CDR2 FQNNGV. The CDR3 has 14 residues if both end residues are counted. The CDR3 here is CASTRAGGDTEPFS.

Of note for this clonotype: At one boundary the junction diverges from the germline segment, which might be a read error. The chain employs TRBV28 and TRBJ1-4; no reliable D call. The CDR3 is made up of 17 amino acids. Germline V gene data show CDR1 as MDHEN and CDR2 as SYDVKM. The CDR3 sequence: CASSFTIGQSTNEKLFF. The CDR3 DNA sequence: TGTGCCAGCAGTTTCACTATCGGGCAGTCAACTAACGAAAAACTGTTTTTT.

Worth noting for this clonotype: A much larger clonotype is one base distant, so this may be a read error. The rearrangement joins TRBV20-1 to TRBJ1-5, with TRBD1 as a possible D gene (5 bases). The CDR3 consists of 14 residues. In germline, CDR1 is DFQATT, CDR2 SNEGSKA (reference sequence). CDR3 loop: CSAQKQTVNQPRHF. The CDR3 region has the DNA TGCAGTGCCCAGAAGCAGACAGTAAATCAGCCCCGGCATTTT.

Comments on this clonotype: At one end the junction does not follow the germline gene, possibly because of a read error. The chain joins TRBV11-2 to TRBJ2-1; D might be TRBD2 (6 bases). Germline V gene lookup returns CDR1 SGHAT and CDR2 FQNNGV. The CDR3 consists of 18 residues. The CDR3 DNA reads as TGTGCCAGCAGCTTATATGTGCGGGGCTGGGCCTCCTATAATGGGCAGTTCTTC. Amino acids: CASSLYVRGWASYNGQFF.

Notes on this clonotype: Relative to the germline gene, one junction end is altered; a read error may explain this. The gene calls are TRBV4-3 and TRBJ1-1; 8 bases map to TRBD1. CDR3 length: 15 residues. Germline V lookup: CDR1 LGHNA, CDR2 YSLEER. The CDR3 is CAGSPIYRGSTEAFF. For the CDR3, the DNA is TGCGCCGGCAGCCCAATATACAGGGGGAGCACTGAAGCTTTCTTT.

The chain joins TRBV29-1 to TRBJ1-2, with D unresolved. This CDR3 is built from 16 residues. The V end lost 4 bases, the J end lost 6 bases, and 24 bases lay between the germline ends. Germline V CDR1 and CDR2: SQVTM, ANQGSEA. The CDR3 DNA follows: TGCAGCGTTGTCCCATATCAATCGTCGGGAGATGATGGCTACACCTTC. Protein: CSVVPYQSSGDDGYTF.

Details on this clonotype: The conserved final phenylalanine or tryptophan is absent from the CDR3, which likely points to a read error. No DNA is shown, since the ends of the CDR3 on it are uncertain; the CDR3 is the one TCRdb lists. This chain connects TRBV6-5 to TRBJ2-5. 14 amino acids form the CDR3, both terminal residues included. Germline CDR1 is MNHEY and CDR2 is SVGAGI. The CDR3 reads CASSRSAVGDTQSL.

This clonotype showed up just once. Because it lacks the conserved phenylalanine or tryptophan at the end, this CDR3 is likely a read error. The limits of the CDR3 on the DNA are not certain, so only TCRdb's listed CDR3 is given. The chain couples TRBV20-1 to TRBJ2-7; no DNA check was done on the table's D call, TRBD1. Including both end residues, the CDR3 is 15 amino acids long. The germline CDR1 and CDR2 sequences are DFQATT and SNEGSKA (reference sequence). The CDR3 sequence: CSARDGGTDIYEQYS.

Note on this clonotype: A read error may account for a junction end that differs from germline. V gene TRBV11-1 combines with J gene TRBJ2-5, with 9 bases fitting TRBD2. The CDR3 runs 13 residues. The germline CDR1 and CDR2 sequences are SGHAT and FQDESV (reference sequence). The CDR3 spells CVSSLARGGSQNF. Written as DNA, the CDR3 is TGTGTCAGCAGTTTAGCGCGGGGGGGATCCCAGAACTTC.

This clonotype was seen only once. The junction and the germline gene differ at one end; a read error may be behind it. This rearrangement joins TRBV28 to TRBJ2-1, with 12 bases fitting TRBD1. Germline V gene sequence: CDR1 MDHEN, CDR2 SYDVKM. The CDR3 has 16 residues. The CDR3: CASSSRDRGPYYEQFF. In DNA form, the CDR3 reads TGTGCCAGCAGTTCCCGGGACAGGGGGCCCTACTATGAGCAGTTCTTC.